This passage covers 23 T cell receptor beta chains from one sample sequenced in a study of blood T cell repertoires in COVID-19. Only in-frame clones appear in the TCRdb table, and some are missing; sequencing was by immunoSEQ multiplex PCR. The sample shows approximately 300,000 clones, 70% to 90% of them seen only once. The source material was peripheral blood. All receptors come from a woman between 50 and 59 years old with active or convalescent COVID-19.

The chain links TRBV7-9 to TRBJ2-7, with 8 bases identical to TRBD1. V was clipped by 4 bases and J by 5 bases; unmatched bases: 7. This CDR3 has 14 amino acids. The germline V gene encodes CDR1 SEHNR and CDR2 FQNEAQ (reference sequence). CDR3 in DNA: TGTGCCAGCAGCTCCGACAGGGGAGGACACGAGCAGTACTTC. It yields the protein CASSSDRGGHEQYF.

This rearrangement joins TRBV6-2 or TRBV6-3 to TRBJ2-4; 7 bases are a match to TRBD2. Germline V CDR1 and CDR2: MNHEY, SVGEGT. CDR3 length: 14 residues. J was trimmed by 4 bases and V by 4 bases; bases with no gene match: 4. CDR3 sequence (DNA): TGTGCCAGCAGTTGGGGTAGCGGGAAAAACATTCAGTACTTC. Amino acid sequence: CASSWGSGKNIQYF.

For this clone: This specimen includes other DNA sequences encoding the same CDR3. The genes are TRBV5-6 and TRBJ2-6; no definite D call. Trimming left V 2 bases short and J 0 bases short, with 15 bases between. The CDR3 has 18 amino acids. CDR1 and CDR2 (germline): SGHDT, YYEEEE. CDR3 sequence reads: CASSFVPAPSSGANVLTF. The CDR3 DNA reads as TGTGCCAGCAGCTTTGTACCAGCGCCGAGCTCTGGGGCCAACGTCCTGACTTTC.

The chain carries TRBV29-1 and TRBJ1-2; 8 nucleotides align to TRBD1. The germline gives CDR1 SQVTM, CDR2 ANQGSEA. V lost 6 bases to trimming and J lost 4 bases; unmatched junction nucleotides: 4. The CDR3 extends over 12 amino acids. This CDR3 reads CSVRQGTYGYTF. The CDR3 nucleotides are TGCAGCGTAAGACAGGGGACCTATGGCTACACCTTC.

This clone came up once. V and J are TRBV11-2 and TRBJ2-7, with 16 nucleotides matching TRBD2. From germline, CDR1 is SGHAT and CDR2 FQNNGV. The CDR3 runs to 16 residues. Trimming removed 3 bases from V and 4 bases from J; junction bases left unmatched: 3. CDR3 in amino acids: CASSFGTSGRGYEQYF. The DNA of the CDR3 is TGTGCCAGCAGCTTCGGGACTAGCGGGAGGGGGTACGAGCAGTACTTC. Full variable domain (missing parts from reference TRBV11-2 and TRBJ2-7): EAGVAQSPRYKIIEKRQSVAFWCNPISGHATLYWYQQILGQGPKLLIQFQNNGVVDDSQLPKDRFSAERLKGVDSTLKIQPAKLEDSAVYLCASSFGTSGRGYEQYFGPGTRLTVT.

Here the CDR3 reads CASSLSGQITNTEAFF. As DNA, the CDR3 is TGTGCCAGCAGTTTAAGCGGGCAGATAACGAACACTGAAGCTTTCTTT. The genes are TRBV28 and TRBJ1-1; the D is unclear. The germline V and J ends were trimmed by 2 bases and 1 base, with 14 bases remaining between them. Germline CDR1 is MDHEN and CDR2 is SYDVKM. CDR3 length: 16 amino acids. The full variable domain, in which reference TRBV28 and TRBJ1-1 provide the parts outside the CDR3, is DVKVTQSSRYLVKRTGEKVFLECVQDMDHENMFWYRQDPGLGLRLIYFSYDVKMKEKGDIPEGYSVSREKKERFSLILESASTNQTSMYLCASSLSGQITNTEAFFGQGTRLTVV.

This chain joins TRBV6-2 or TRBV6-3 and TRBJ2-3; 8 bases agree with TRBD2. Germline CDR1 reads MNHEY; CDR2 reads SVGEGT. J gave up 2 bases and V 6 bases, and 4 bases lay outside the gene matches. This CDR3 is built from 14 residues. The CDR3, as DNA: TGTGCCAGCAGCCCGACTAGCGTCACAGATACGCAGTATTTT. This sequence encodes CASSPTSVTDTQYF.

This chain links TRBV15 with TRBJ1-3; TRBD1 might be the D (6 bases). This CDR3 is built from 16 residues. Trimming removed 0 bases at V and 5 bases at J, with 14 bases between. Germline lookup yields CDR1 LNHNV and CDR2 YYDKDF (reference sequence). As DNA, the CDR3 is TGTGCCACCAGCAGAGATAGGGGGGGTGTTAGAAACACCATATATTTT. Amino acids: CATSRDRGGVRNTIYF.

The rearrangement joins TRBV15 to TRBJ2-1; 7 bases are shared with TRBD1. The CDR3 is 15 residues long. V shed 6 bases, J shed 0 bases, and the junction held 5 bases outside the gene matches. Germline CDR1 LNHNV, CDR2 YYDKDF (reference sequence). CDR3 nucleotide sequence: TGTGCCACCAGTTCCGGACAGGCCTCCTACAATGAGCAGTTCTTC. Protein: CATSSGQASYNEQFF.

The CDR3 loop is CASSLGVNQPQHF. CDR3 DNA sequence: TGCGCCAGCAGCTTGGGAGTCAATCAGCCCCAGCATTTT. The gene calls are TRBV5-1 and TRBJ1-5; D not resolved. The germline CDR1 and CDR2 sequences are SGHRS and YFSETQ. This CDR3 spans 13 amino acids. The ends were cut back, 0 bases at V and 3 bases at J, with 4 bases in the middle.

The V and J genes are TRBV28 and TRBJ2-3; TRBD2 is a possible D gene (6 bases). The CDR3 runs to 18 residues. V dropped 5 bases and J dropped 2 bases, with 23 bases sitting between them. Looked up from germline, CDR1 is MDHEN and CDR2 is SYDVKM. The CDR3 DNA sequence: TGTGCCAGCAGTCTGCGGGGCAGTAGCGCAATAAACACAGATACGCAGTATTTT. This encodes CASSLRGSSAINTDTQYF.

The chain links TRBV19 to TRBJ1-2; TRBD1 agrees at 9 bases. J was trimmed by 8 bases and V by 6 bases; bases with no gene match: 13. CDR1 is LNHDA, CDR2 SQIVND, per germline (reference sequence). The CDR3 extends over 15 amino acids. For the CDR3, the DNA is TGTGCCAGTAGCCCGGGGTCGACAGGGGGTTGGGGCTACACCTTC. Translating it yields CASSPGSTGGWGYTF.

This chain links TRBV2 with TRBJ1-2; TRBD1 aligns across 9 bases. Germline V gene data show CDR1 as SNHLY and CDR2 as FYNNEI. The junction had 8 bases not matched to a gene; V was cut back by 1 base and J by 5 bases. This CDR3 region has 16 residues. CDR3 in DNA: TGTGCCAGCAGTGAAGATAGGACAGGGGAAGGTTATGGCTACACCTTC. This encodes CASSEDRTGEGYGYTF.

This chain links TRBV3-1 (or the pseudogene TRBV3-2) with TRBJ2-3; D gene unclear. This CDR3 has 16 residues. CDR1 and CDR2 from the germline V gene are LGHDT and YNNKEL (reference sequence). Trimming cost V 0 bases and J 2 bases, with 12 bases left between them. The CDR3 here is CASSQELSLPTDTQYF. CDR3 nucleotide sequence: TGTGCCAGCAGCCAAGAGCTTTCTCTACCCACAGATACGCAGTATTTT.

This clone was recorded a few times. The gene calls are TRBV5-4 and TRBJ2-7; 13 bases are shared with TRBD2. Trimming cost V 3 bases and J 5 bases; bases outside gene matches: 5. This CDR3 is 15 amino acids long. Germline CDR1 is SGHNT and CDR2 is YYREEE (reference sequence). CDR3 coding DNA: TGTGCCAGCAGCTGGGGACTAGCGGGGCGGGACGAGCAGTACTTC. It translates to CASSWGLAGRDEQYF.

This clone came up a few times. The J gene is TRBJ2-1, the V gene TRBV10-3; D may be TRBD2 (6 bases). Trimming took off 8 bases at V and 2 bases at J, with 13 bases between the two ends. This CDR3 has 14 amino acids. Germline CDR1 is ENHRY and CDR2 is SYGVKD. CDR3 protein: CAIVAEGPYNEQFF. In DNA, the CDR3 is TGTGCCATCGTAGCGGAAGGGCCCTACAATGAGCAGTTCTTC.

CDR3 residues: CASSLMGQAYNEQFF. Written as DNA, the CDR3 is TGCGCCAGCAGCCTAATGGGACAGGCGTACAATGAGCAGTTCTTC. The chain recombines TRBV5-1 with TRBJ2-1, with 8 bases matching TRBD1. The CDR3 sequence is 15 residues long. The V gene's germline CDR1 is SGHRS and CDR2 YFSETQ. V gave up 4 bases and J gave up 4 bases; unmatched junction bases: 7.

The chain employs TRBV19 and TRBJ2-1; 13 bases are a match to TRBD2. Germline V gene sequence: CDR1 LNHDA, CDR2 SQIVND (reference sequence). This CDR3 region has 15 residues. V gave up 5 bases and J gave up 10 bases; unmatched junction bases: 8. The CDR3 sequence is CASSPWTSGSWEQFF. The CDR3 nucleotides are TGTGCCAGTAGTCCATGGACTAGCGGGAGTTGGGAGCAGTTCTTC.

This clone was observed once. The DNA for the CDR3 is TGCGCCAGCAGCTTCCCGCGGGGCGGCACCGGGGAGCTGTTTTTT. Translated: CASSFPRGGTGELFF. The chain uses TRBV5-1 and TRBJ2-2, with a weak D call TRBD2 (6 bases). Germline CDR1 is SGHRS and CDR2 is YFSETQ. V was shortened by 2 bases and J by 4 bases, with 12 bases between the two germline ends. The CDR3 contains 15 residues.

CDR3 amino acids: CATSEGLAGADTQYF. Written as DNA, the CDR3 is TGTGCCACCAGCGAGGGACTAGCGGGAGCAGATACGCAGTATTTT. This chain links TRBV15 with TRBJ2-3, with 14 bases identical to TRBD2. After removal of 5 bases from V and 4 bases from J, the junction contained 2 bases not matched to a gene. Per germline, CDR1 LNHNV and CDR2 YYDKDF (reference sequence). CDR3 length: 15 residues.

V gene TRBV7-9 combines with J gene TRBJ2-2; TRBD2 might be the D (6 bases). The CDR3 covers 16 residues. Germline CDR1 and CDR2: SEHNR and FQNEAQ (reference sequence). V was pared by 5 bases and J by 2 bases, with 15 bases between. CDR3 coding DNA: TGTGCCAGCAGCCCTATCGCGGGATCAAACACCGGGGAGCTGTTTTTT. Amino acids: CASSPIAGSNTGELFF.

The chain couples TRBV28 to TRBJ2-1; 8 bases are a match to TRBD2. Germline V gives CDR1 MDHEN, CDR2 SYDVKM. The CDR3 runs 13 residues. V shed 8 bases, J shed 5 bases, and the junction held 5 bases outside the gene matches. The CDR3 region is CASGLAQNNEQFF. CDR3 nucleotides: TGTGCCAGCGGACTAGCTCAGAACAATGAGCAGTTCTTC. Supplemented by reference TRBV28 and TRBJ2-1, the full variable domain reads DVKVTQSSRYLVKRTGEKVFLECVQDMDHENMFWYRQDPGLGLRLIYFSYDVKMKEKGDIPEGYSVSREKKERFSLILESASTNQTSMYLCASGLAQNNEQFFGPGTRLTVL.

The chain couples TRBV3-1 (or the pseudogene TRBV3-2) to TRBJ2-3; TRBD1 is a possible D gene (6 bases). Trimming pared 3 bases from V and 3 bases from J, leaving 13 bases between. CDR1 is LGHDT and CDR2 is YNNKEL in the germline V gene (reference sequence). There are 15 residues in the CDR3. The CDR3 bases are TGTGCCAGCAGCCAGTTAGGGGGTCGGACAGATACGCAGTATTTT. As protein: CASSQLGGRTDTQYF.